Each of the 3 T cell receptor beta chains below was sequenced from the same sample in a study of lymphopenia after photon versus proton radiotherapy. Sequencing used immunoSEQ multiplex PCR; TCRdb keeps in-frame clones, though not all of them. Among 25,000 to 30,000 clones listed, 90% were seen once. This specimen consisted of peripheral blood, obtained from a patient treated with photon-based radiotherapy. The receptors here all came from a woman aged 45-65 years with cholangiocarcinoma.

This sequence joins TRBV4-1 and TRBJ2-4; 11 nucleotides align to TRBD2. Germline CDR1 and CDR2: MGHRA and YSYEKL. The V and J ends lost 1 base and 1 base, in that order; junction bases with no gene match: 9. The CDR3 sequence is 19 residues long. The CDR3 spells CASSQVLAGGSPAKNIQYF. The CDR3 DNA follows: TGCGCCAGCAGCCAAGTTTTAGCGGGGGGGTCTCCGGCCAAAAACATTCAGTACTTC.

This chain joins TRBV6-6 and TRBJ1-1; D is perhaps TRBD1 (5 bases). CDR1 and CDR2 from the germline V gene are MNHNY and SVGAGI (reference sequence). The V and J ends lost 2 bases and 0 bases respectively, with 13 bases between them. The CDR3 spans 16 residues. In DNA, the CDR3 is TGTGCCAGCAGTTACGGACGGGACCCCATGAACACTGAAGCTTTCTTT. It codes for CASSYGRDPMNTEAFF.

The V call is TRBV28, the J call TRBJ1-5; 9 bases match TRBD1. Germline CDR1 reads MDHEN; CDR2 reads SYDVKM. This CDR3 is 16 amino acids long. Trimming at V came to 4 bases and at J to 6 bases, leaving 10 bases not matched to a gene. CDR3 amino acids: CASSSRDRETSQPQHF. The CDR3 nucleotides read TGTGCCAGCAGTTCGAGGGACAGGGAGACGAGTCAGCCCCAGCATTTT.